The source of this TCR beta chain is a study of vaccination effects on CD4 cells after COVID-19. General study results and limits: Healthy vaccine recipients' vaccine-induced clones were almost all SARS-CoV-2 mono-reactive.

As to this clone: The antigen is unknown.

After removal of 4 bases from V and 5 bases from J, the junction contained 9 bases not matched to a gene. Germline CDR1 is SGHAT and CDR2 is FQNNGV. This CDR3 has 15 amino acids. Sequenced by immunoSEQ multiplex PCR; TCRdb stores in-frame clones only, minus some. In the table there are about 57,000 clones, under 85% of which are singletons. Culturing for more than 9 days preceded CD4+ T cell isolation. Two-dose vaccination with either BNT162b2 or mRNA-1273 was given to the participants. This receptor was obtained from a human donor who received a COVID-19 vaccine. The material was CD4+ T cells from PBMCs cultured without peptide, obtained after COVID-19 vaccination. This chain connects TRBV11-2 to TRBJ2-7; 9 positions match TRBD1. The CDR3 region is CASSSPRDRANEQYF. CDR3 nucleotides: TGTGCCAGCAGCTCACCCCGGGACAGGGCAAACGAGCAGTACTTC.